The rows below give T cell receptor beta chains drawn from one sample of a study of blood T cell repertoires in COVID-19. Here immunoSEQ multiplex PCR was the method, and the copy in TCRdb shows in-frame clones only, minus some. Of about 430,000 clones in the sample, about 88% were seen once. The sequencing sample was made of PBMCs or T cells enriched from blood (not recorded which). Receptors were obtained from a woman aged 18-29 years who had been exposed to COVID-19. The CDR3 runs from the conserved cysteine through the conserved F or W.

V gene,J gene,CDR3 protein
TRBV14,TRBJ2-3,CASSQALLSGGGTDTQYF
TRBV28,TRBJ1-2,CASRTVGGDYGYTF
TRBV6-5,TRBJ2-7,CASSLQGAYEQYF
TRBV4-2,TRBJ2-7,CASSRNYEQYF
TRBV3-1/TRBV3-2,TRBJ1-6,CASSPAGGSPLHF
TRBV19,TRBJ1-2,CATPVGTGDPRDPYGYTF
TRBV3-1/TRBV3-2,TRBJ1-5,CASSQVKQGQDQPQHF
TRBV19,TRBJ1-2,CASSIGTANYGYTF
TRBV5-1,TRBJ2-2,CASSPRGGGGNTGELFF
TRBV5-4,TRBJ2-7,CASSSDRSSYEQYF
TRBV20-1,TRBJ1-4,CSARGDEKLFF
TRBV4-3,TRBJ2-7,CASSQETEVFYEQYF
TRBV29-1,TRBJ1-2,CSAEAPGMLF
TRBV27,TRBJ2-3,CASSFATGDTQYF
TRBV6-2/TRBV6-3,TRBJ2-2,CASSYSREVGELFF